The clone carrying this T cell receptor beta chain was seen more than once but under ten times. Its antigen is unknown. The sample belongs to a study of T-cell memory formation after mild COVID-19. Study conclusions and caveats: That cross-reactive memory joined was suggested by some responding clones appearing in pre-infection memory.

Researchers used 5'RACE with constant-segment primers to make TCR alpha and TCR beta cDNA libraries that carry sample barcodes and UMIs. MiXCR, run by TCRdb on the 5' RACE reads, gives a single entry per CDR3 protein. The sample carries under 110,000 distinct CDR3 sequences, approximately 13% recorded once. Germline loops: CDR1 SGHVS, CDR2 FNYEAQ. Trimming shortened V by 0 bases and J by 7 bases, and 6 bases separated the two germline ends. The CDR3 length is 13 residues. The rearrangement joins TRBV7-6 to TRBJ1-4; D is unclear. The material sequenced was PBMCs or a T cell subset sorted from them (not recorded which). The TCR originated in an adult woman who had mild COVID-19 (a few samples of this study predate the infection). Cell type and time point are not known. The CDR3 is CASSLALGEKLFF. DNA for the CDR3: TGTGCCAGCAGCTTAGCGTTGGGTGAAAAACTGTTTTTT. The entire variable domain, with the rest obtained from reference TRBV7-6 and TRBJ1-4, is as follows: GAGVSQSPRYKVTKRGQDVALRCDPISGHVSLYWYRQALGQGPEFLTYFNYEAQQDKSGLPNDRFSAERPEGSISTLTIQRTEQRDSAMYRCASSLALGEKLFFGSGTQLSVL.